Listed below are T cell receptor beta chains from one sample, sequenced in a study of blood T cell repertoires in COVID-19. TCRdb keeps only in-frame clones here, not all; method: immunoSEQ multiplex PCR. This sample yields around 25,000 clones, of which around nine tenths are seen a single time; 4% to 6% belongs to the top ten. The sequencing input was peripheral blood. The receptors shown here come from a man aged 45-65 years with active COVID-19. Both conserved end residues are part of each CDR3. The D gene is left open where the match is weak. Some rows have no size entry. The others give once, few or many, or a class for an expanded clone.

cdr3_nt: TGTGCCAGTCAACGACAGGTTTCGGGCGGGGAGCTGTTTTTT
cdr3_aa: CASQRQVSGGELFF
cdr3_length: 14
v_call: TRBV9
d_call: .
j_call: TRBJ2-2
clone_size: .

cdr3_nt: TGTGCCAGCAGTTTAGGGGCGGGACCTTCCTACGAGCAGTACTTC
cdr3_aa: CASSLGAGPSYEQYF
cdr3_length: 15
v_call: TRBV27
d_call: .
j_call: TRBJ2-7
clone_size: once

cdr3_nt: TGTGCCAGCAGCTCCACAGGGGTTACTGGAAACACCATATATTTT
cdr3_aa: CASSSTGVTGNTIYF
cdr3_length: 15
v_call: TRBV7-2
d_call: TRBD1
j_call: TRBJ1-3
clone_size: .

cdr3_nt: TGTGCCAGCAGCCAAGAAACCCTAGCGGGGCGCACCGGGGAGCTGTTTTTT
cdr3_aa: CASSQETLAGRTGELFF
cdr3_length: 17
v_call: TRBV4-2
d_call: TRBD2
j_call: TRBJ2-2
clone_size: .

cdr3_nt: TGTGCCAGCAACCCCGCCGGGGGGCGCAGGGGATATGGCTACACCTTC
cdr3_aa: CASNPAGGRRGYGYTF
cdr3_length: 16
v_call: TRBV28
d_call: .
j_call: TRBJ1-2
clone_size: .

cdr3_nt: TGTGCCAGCAGCTTTGGCGGGGGGGCCTCCTACAATGAGCAGTTCTTC
cdr3_aa: CASSFGGGASYNEQFF
cdr3_length: 16
v_call: TRBV5-4
d_call: TRBD2
j_call: TRBJ2-1
clone_size: .

cdr3_nt: TGTGCCAGCAGTTTAGGGGCCTATGGTGACCCCCGAGCTTTCTTT
cdr3_aa: CASSLGAYGDPRAFF
cdr3_length: 15
v_call: TRBV28
d_call: .
j_call: TRBJ1-1
clone_size: once

cdr3_nt: TGTGCCAGCAATAAAGTACTAGCGGGAGAGACCCAGTACTTC
cdr3_aa: CASNKVLAGETQYF
cdr3_length: 14
v_call: TRBV28
d_call: TRBD2
j_call: TRBJ2-5
clone_size: once

cdr3_nt: TGTGCCAGTACCATGAGGGCGGGAAAGAACACTGAAGCTTTCTTT
cdr3_aa: CASTMRAGKNTEAFF
cdr3_length: 15
v_call: TRBV19
d_call: .
j_call: TRBJ1-1
clone_size: .

cdr3_nt: TGCGCCAGCAGCTTAATCAGGGGGAACACTGAAGCTTTCTTT
cdr3_aa: CASSLIRGNTEAFF
cdr3_length: 14
v_call: TRBV5-1
d_call: .
j_call: TRBJ1-1
clone_size: once

cdr3_nt: TGTGCCAGCAGCCCGAGGGGACACCTACCAGACACGAACACCGGGGAGCTGTTTTTT
cdr3_aa: CASSPRGHLPDTNTGELFF
cdr3_length: 19
v_call: TRBV13
d_call: .
j_call: TRBJ2-2
clone_size: .

cdr3_nt: TGCAGTGCTAGTGGGGACAGCGCTGGAAACACCATATATTTT
cdr3_aa: CSASGDSAGNTIYF
cdr3_length: 14
v_call: TRBV20-1
d_call: TRBD1
j_call: TRBJ1-3
clone_size: .

cdr3_nt: TGCGCCAGCAGCCAAGCTGCCTGGGGACAGCGCAATCAGCCCCAGCATTTT
cdr3_aa: CASSQAAWGQRNQPQHF
cdr3_length: 17
v_call: TRBV4-1
d_call: TRBD1
j_call: TRBJ1-5
clone_size: .

cdr3_nt: TGTGCCAGCAGTGCGAGCAGGGGGCGAGTAGAGACCCAGTACTTC
cdr3_aa: CASSASRGRVETQYF
cdr3_length: 15
v_call: TRBV2
d_call: TRBD1
j_call: TRBJ2-5
clone_size: .

cdr3_nt: TGTGCCAGCAGCGTCCGACAGGGGGAAAGGAAGACCCAGTACTTC
cdr3_aa: CASSVRQGERKTQYF
cdr3_length: 15
v_call: TRBV7-2
d_call: TRBD1
j_call: TRBJ2-5
clone_size: .

cdr3_nt: TGTGCCAGCTCACCAGGAAAGGACAGGGCCTACGATACGCAGTATTTT
cdr3_aa: CASSPGKDRAYDTQYF
cdr3_length: 16
v_call: TRBV18
d_call: TRBD1
j_call: TRBJ2-3
clone_size: .

cdr3_nt: TGCGCCAGCAGCTCGTCTAGCGCCACCTACGAGCAGTACTTC
cdr3_aa: CASSSSSATYEQYF
cdr3_length: 14
v_call: TRBV5-1
d_call: .
j_call: TRBJ2-7
clone_size: .

cdr3_nt: TGTGCCAGCTCACCCATGAGGGGGGGAGGCACAGATACGCAGTATTTT
cdr3_aa: CASSPMRGGGTDTQYF
cdr3_length: 16
v_call: TRBV18
d_call: .
j_call: TRBJ2-3
clone_size: .

cdr3_nt: TGTGCCAGTAGTACCCTAGCGGGGGGAGGGTATGAGCAGTTCTTC
cdr3_aa: CASSTLAGGGYEQFF
cdr3_length: 15
v_call: TRBV19
d_call: TRBD2
j_call: TRBJ2-1
clone_size: .

cdr3_nt: TGTGCCAGCAGCCAAGGTCGAACAGGATGGACCGGGGAGCTGTTTTTT
cdr3_aa: CASSQGRTGWTGELFF
cdr3_length: 16
v_call: TRBV4-2
d_call: .
j_call: TRBJ2-2
clone_size: .

cdr3_nt: TGCGCCAGCAGCCCCATGTTAACAGGGTCCGCAGGGGCCAACGTCCTGACTTTC
cdr3_aa: CASSPMLTGSAGANVLTF
cdr3_length: 18
v_call: TRBV4-3
d_call: .
j_call: TRBJ2-6
clone_size: .

cdr3_nt: TGCGCCAGCAGCTTCCAACAGGGCTACGAGCAGTACTTC
cdr3_aa: CASSFQQGYEQYF
cdr3_length: 13
v_call: TRBV5-1
d_call: .
j_call: TRBJ2-7
clone_size: .

cdr3_nt: TGTGCCAGCAGCGTAGTGGGGACTGACTATGGCTACACCTTC
cdr3_aa: CASSVVGTDYGYTF
cdr3_length: 14
v_call: TRBV9
d_call: .
j_call: TRBJ1-2
clone_size: .

cdr3_nt: TGCGCCAGCAGCTTGGGACGAACCGGGACAGGGAGAGGAGACACTGAAGCTTTCTTT
cdr3_aa: CASSLGRTGTGRGDTEAFF
cdr3_length: 19
v_call: TRBV5-1
d_call: TRBD1
j_call: TRBJ1-1
clone_size: .

cdr3_nt: TGTGCCAGCAGCCAGCGGTCTCTAGGAACTAACTATGGCTACACCTTC
cdr3_aa: CASSQRSLGTNYGYTF
cdr3_length: 16
v_call: TRBV3-1/TRBV3-2
d_call: .
j_call: TRBJ1-2
clone_size: .

cdr3_nt: TGCGCCAGCAGCTACGAGGGACAATCCTACAATGAGCAGTTCTTC
cdr3_aa: CASSYEGQSYNEQFF
cdr3_length: 15
v_call: TRBV5-1
d_call: .
j_call: TRBJ2-1
clone_size: .

cdr3_nt: TGCGCCAGCAGCTTGAGCGGGGGGGCCTCAGATACGCAGTATTTT
cdr3_aa: CASSLSGGASDTQYF
cdr3_length: 15
v_call: TRBV5-1
d_call: TRBD2
j_call: TRBJ2-3
clone_size: .

cdr3_nt: TGTGCCAGCCCACCCCCGAGCTCTGGGGCCAACGTCCTGACTTTC
cdr3_aa: CASPPPSSGANVLTF
cdr3_length: 15
v_call: TRBV7-9
d_call: .
j_call: TRBJ2-6
clone_size: .

cdr3_nt: TGCGCCAGCAGTCGCTCCGGGACAGAAAGCTCCTACGAGCAGTACTTC
cdr3_aa: CASSRSGTESSYEQYF
cdr3_length: 16
v_call: TRBV23-1
d_call: TRBD1
j_call: TRBJ2-7
clone_size: .

cdr3_nt: TGTGCCACCAGCAGAGATCACAGGAGTGGGGCCAACGTCCTGACTTTC
cdr3_aa: CATSRDHRSGANVLTF
cdr3_length: 16
v_call: TRBV15
d_call: .
j_call: TRBJ2-6
clone_size: .

cdr3_nt: TGTGCCAGCAGCTCAAAATGGGCCGGGACATCGAGCTCCTACGAGCAGTACTTC
cdr3_aa: CASSSKWAGTSSSYEQYF
cdr3_length: 18
v_call: TRBV7-8
d_call: .
j_call: TRBJ2-7
clone_size: .

cdr3_nt: TGTGCCAGCAGCGTAGGCGGGACCTACACAGATACGCAATATTTT
cdr3_aa: CASSVGGTYTDTQYF
cdr3_length: 15
v_call: TRBV9
d_call: .
j_call: TRBJ2-3
clone_size: .

cdr3_nt: TGTGCCAGCAGCAACCAGGGACTAGCGGGGTCAAATGAGCAGTTCTTC
cdr3_aa: CASSNQGLAGSNEQFF
cdr3_length: 16
v_call: TRBV3-1/TRBV3-2
d_call: TRBD2
j_call: TRBJ2-1
clone_size: .

cdr3_nt: TGTGCCAGCAGCACTTCGACAGGAAGGCTCACGGAGACCCAGTACTTC
cdr3_aa: CASSTSTGRLTETQYF
cdr3_length: 16
v_call: TRBV7-6
d_call: .
j_call: TRBJ2-5
clone_size: once

cdr3_nt: TGTGCCAGCAGCATAGACTCAAACTATGGCTACACCTTC
cdr3_aa: CASSIDSNYGYTF
cdr3_length: 13
v_call: TRBV7-2
d_call: .
j_call: TRBJ1-2
clone_size: .

cdr3_nt: TGTGCCTGGAGTTTAGGGGGTAAAGATGAGCAGTTCTTC
cdr3_aa: CAWSLGGKDEQFF
cdr3_length: 13
v_call: TRBV30
d_call: .
j_call: TRBJ2-1
clone_size: .

cdr3_nt: TGTGCCAGCAGCTCCCGATATAGCGGGGGCTACGAGCAGTACTTC
cdr3_aa: CASSSRYSGGYEQYF
cdr3_length: 15
v_call: TRBV7-2
d_call: TRBD2
j_call: TRBJ2-7
clone_size: .

cdr3_nt: TGTGCCAGCAGCGTAGATGGCCTAGCGGGGGACGGGCAGTACTTC
cdr3_aa: CASSVDGLAGDGQYF
cdr3_length: 15
v_call: TRBV9
d_call: TRBD2
j_call: TRBJ2-7
clone_size: .

cdr3_nt: TGCAGCGCCGGACAGGGTGATTATACGCAGTATTTT
cdr3_aa: CSAGQGDYTQYF
cdr3_length: 12
v_call: TRBV29-1
d_call: TRBD1
j_call: TRBJ2-3
clone_size: .

cdr3_nt: TGTGCCAGCAGTCTACAGTCGCCGGAGACCCAGTACTTC
cdr3_aa: CASSLQSPETQYF
cdr3_length: 13
v_call: TRBV28
d_call: .
j_call: TRBJ2-5
clone_size: .

cdr3_nt: TGTGCCAGCAGCCAAGAACCTGGCGGTCTGTACACCGGGGAGCTGTTTTTT
cdr3_aa: CASSQEPGGLYTGELFF
cdr3_length: 17
v_call: TRBV4-2
d_call: .
j_call: TRBJ2-2
clone_size: .

cdr3_nt: TGTGCCAGCAGCGACAGGGAATTCTCTGGAAACACCATATATTTT
cdr3_aa: CASSDREFSGNTIYF
cdr3_length: 15
v_call: TRBV7-2
d_call: TRBD1
j_call: TRBJ1-3
clone_size: .

cdr3_nt: TGTGCCAGCAGCTTACTCCCTAGCCGATACTCCACAGATACGCAGTATTTT
cdr3_aa: CASSLLPSRYSTDTQYF
cdr3_length: 17
v_call: TRBV7-3
d_call: .
j_call: TRBJ2-3
clone_size: .

cdr3_nt: TGTGCCAGCAGCCCAGGGCAGGTGAGGCATGAGCAGTTCTTC
cdr3_aa: CASSPGQVRHEQFF
cdr3_length: 14
v_call: TRBV11-1
d_call: .
j_call: TRBJ2-1
clone_size: .

cdr3_nt: TGTGCCAGCAGCCCAGGGGGGACTAACTATGGCTACACCTTC
cdr3_aa: CASSPGGTNYGYTF
cdr3_length: 14
v_call: TRBV11-3
d_call: TRBD1
j_call: TRBJ1-2
clone_size: .

cdr3_nt: TGCGCCAGCAGCATATGGACAGGGTCTGAAGCTTTCTTT
cdr3_aa: CASSIWTGSEAFF
cdr3_length: 13
v_call: TRBV5-1
d_call: TRBD1
j_call: TRBJ1-1
clone_size: .

cdr3_nt: TGTGCCAGCAGCCCCGGGGGGTATGGTGAGCAGTTCTTC
cdr3_aa: CASSPGGYGEQFF
cdr3_length: 13
v_call: TRBV7-8
d_call: TRBD2
j_call: TRBJ2-1
clone_size: .

cdr3_nt: TGTGCCAGCAGCTTAGAGCGGGACGGTACGCAGTATTTT
cdr3_aa: CASSLERDGTQYF
cdr3_length: 13
v_call: TRBV7-2
d_call: TRBD2
j_call: TRBJ2-3
clone_size: .